These 14 T cell receptor beta chains were sequenced from one sample in a study of blood T cell repertoires in COVID-19. Only in-frame clones appear in the TCRdb table, and some are missing; sequencing was by immunoSEQ multiplex PCR. The sample lists 99,000 or so clones, 87% occurring once. Sequencing was performed on peripheral blood. These receptor sequences come from a man aged 50 to 59 with acute or convalescent COVID-19.

This chain joins TRBV28 and TRBJ1-1, with D possibly being TRBD1 (5 bases). Germline V gives CDR1 MDHEN, CDR2 SYDVKM. The CDR3 covers 17 residues. V was cut by 3 bases and J by 1 base, with 18 bases left in between. The CDR3: CASSFPQGRWRNTEAFF. The CDR3 DNA reads as TGTGCCAGCAGTTTTCCCCAGGGAAGGTGGAGGAACACTGAAGCTTTCTTT.

For the CDR3, the DNA is TGCGCCAGCAGCCGGGAAGGGACAGGGGTCTCCTACGAGCAGTACTTC. Translated, it gives CASSREGTGVSYEQYF. The rearrangement joins TRBV5-1 to TRBJ2-7, with 10 nucleotides matching TRBD1. Germline V gives CDR1 SGHRS, CDR2 YFSETQ. The CDR3 loop spans 16 amino acids. The trim removed 4 bases at V and 0 bases at J, leaving 7 bases unmatched.

V gene TRBV24-1 combines with J gene TRBJ1-6, with 7 bases fitting TRBD1. The CDR3 has 14 amino acids. V was clipped by 12 bases and J by 4 bases; unmatched bases: 8. Germline CDR1 is KGHDR and CDR2 is SFDVKD. The CDR3 coding sequence is TGTGCCTCGGACAGGCTCCGGTATAATTCACCCCTCCACTTT. It codes for CASDRLRYNSPLHF.

V gene TRBV9 combines with J gene TRBJ1-4; D not resolved. Trimming left V 4 bases short and J 8 bases short, with 18 bases between. CDR1 SGDLS and CDR2 YYNGEE come from the germline V gene. CDR3 size: 15 residues. CDR3 bases: TGTGCCAGCAGCCAAGGAGGAGGTTTGGAAGAAAAACTGTTTTTT. This codes for CASSQGGGLEEKLFF. Supplemented by reference TRBV9 and TRBJ1-4, the full variable domain reads DSGVTQTPKHLITATGQRVTLRCSPRSGDLSVYWYQQSLDQGLQFLIQYYNGEERAKGNILERFSAQQFPDLHSELNLSSLELGDSALYFCASSQGGGLEEKLFFGSGTQLSVL.

The chain employs TRBV28 and TRBJ1-5; 7 nucleotides match TRBD1. Germline V gene data show CDR1 as MDHEN and CDR2 as SYDVKM. The CDR3 has 15 residues. The ends lost 3 bases at V and 5 bases at J; junction bases unmatched: 7. The CDR3 spells CASSFIRGVDQPQHF. CDR3 in DNA: TGTGCCAGCAGTTTCATCAGGGGGGTAGATCAGCCCCAGCATTTT.

The rearrangement uses TRBV3-1 (or the pseudogene TRBV3-2) and TRBJ2-2, with 7 bases lining up with TRBD2. The length of the CDR3 is 16 residues. Losses at the gene ends were 2 bases for V and 0 bases for J; bases not matched to a gene: 3. Germline-derived CDR1 and CDR2 are LGHDT and YNNKEL (reference sequence). Here the CDR3 DNA reads TGTGCCAGCAGCCAAAGACTAGCACCGAACACCGGGGAGCTGTTTTTT. Translating gives CASSQRLAPNTGELFF.

This clone has only one observation. The J gene is TRBJ1-2, the V gene TRBV6-5; 8 bases match TRBD1. This CDR3 region has 15 residues. The germline V gene encodes CDR1 MNHEY and CDR2 SVGAGI. Germline trimming cut 3 bases from V and 8 bases from J; bases unmatched to any gene: 11. The CDR3 DNA follows: TGTGCCAGCAGTTATCACACCGGGACAGGAGGCGGCTACACCTTC. Its protein is CASSYHTGTGGGYTF.

This clone was seen only once. This chain links TRBV6-5 with TRBJ1-2; no definite D call. The ends were cut back, 6 bases at V and 8 bases at J, with 13 bases in the middle. Germline CDR1 is MNHEY and CDR2 is SVGAGI. CDR3 length: 12 residues. The CDR3 coding sequence is TGTGCCAGCAGCCTGTTGAACGGGGGCTACACCTTC. It is translated as CASSLLNGGYTF.

This rearrangement joins TRBV2 to TRBJ2-1; tentative D call: TRBD2 (5 bases). This CDR3 is 14 amino acids long. Germline CDR1 SNHLY, CDR2 FYNNEI. V was clipped by 2 bases and J by 8 bases, with 13 bases between them. CDR3 nucleotide sequence: TGTGCCAGCAGTGAAATGGGGAGTGGGTATGAGCAGTTCTTC. This sequence encodes CASSEMGSGYEQFF.

The rearrangement links TRBV2 to TRBJ2-3, with a possible D match to TRBD2 (5 bases). The CDR3 covers 13 residues. Germline V lookup: CDR1 SNHLY, CDR2 FYNNEI. V lost 4 bases and J 4 bases, leaving 9 bases between the germline ends. CDR3 sequence: CASSVPGADTQYF. The CDR3 region has the DNA TGTGCCAGCAGTGTTCCCGGGGCAGATACGCAGTATTTT.

Only one count was recorded for this clone. The chain is built from TRBV5-6 and TRBJ2-1; D is possibly TRBD2 (7 bases). Trimming removed 4 bases at V and 9 bases at J, with 17 bases between. Germline CDR1 reads SGHDT; CDR2 reads YYEEEE. The CDR3 loop spans 14 amino acids. The CDR3 DNA follows: TGTGCCAGCAGCGTGGGATGGGGGGGCGGTGAGCAGTTCTTC. Encoded protein: CASSVGWGGGEQFF.

This CDR3 is CASRIRTSGTEQFF. The CDR3, as DNA: TGTGCCAGCAGGATTCGGACTAGCGGGACCGAGCAGTTCTTC. The gene calls are TRBV2 and TRBJ2-1; TRBD2 aligns across 12 bases. The CDR3 has 14 amino acids. Trimming at V came to 6 bases and at J to 10 bases, leaving 7 bases not matched to a gene. Germline lookup yields CDR1 SNHLY and CDR2 FYNNEI. Supplemented by reference TRBV2 and TRBJ2-1, the full variable domain reads EPEVTQTPSHQVTQMGQEVILRCVPISNHLYFYWYRQILGQKVEFLVSFYNNEISEKSEIFDDQFSVERPDGSNFTLKIRSTKLEDSAMYFCASRIRTSGTEQFFGPGTRLTVL.

The chain employs TRBV15 and TRBJ1-5; possibly TRBD1 for D (6 bases). The length of the CDR3 is 19 residues. The germline V gene encodes CDR1 LNHNV and CDR2 YYDKDF (reference sequence). Between the trimmed V and J ends, which lost 3 bases and 2 bases, there was a span of 23 bases. CDR3 DNA sequence: TGTGCCACCAGCAGCAGTTACGGACAGAGCGCTTTAGGCAATCAGCCCCAGCATTTT. Its translation is CATSSSYGQSALGNQPQHF.

The rearrangement links TRBV5-1 to TRBJ1-6, with D possibly matching TRBD1 (6 bases). V lost 0 bases and J lost 6, with 10 bases in between. Germline V lookup: CDR1 SGHRS, CDR2 YFSETQ. CDR3 length equals 15 residues. The CDR3 sequence is CASSLEGRGNSPLHF. CDR3 coding DNA: TGCGCCAGCAGCTTGGAGGGCAGGGGTAATTCACCCCTCCACTTT.